This T cell receptor (beta chain) emerged from a study of OX40 agonist ivuxolimab in advanced cancers. The protocol was immunoSEQ multiplex PCR, while the TCRdb copy is restricted to in-frame clones and leaves out a portion. Of approximately 82,000 clones detected, just over 85% appear once; the ten largest clones hold over 5%. Study outcomes and limitations: Doses of 0.1 to 3.0 mg/kg were accompanied by clonal expansion of CD4+ and CD8+ blood T cells by week 6.

A note on this clone: Antigen specificity is unknown.

This CDR3 region has 17 residues. The J segment lost 1 base and the V segment lost 4 bases, leaving 7 bases of the junction unmatched. Germline assignment: CDR1 SGHTS and CDR2 YDEGEE. This clonotype originated in an adult with an advanced solid tumor such as melanoma, head and neck, liver or kidney cancer. The V and J genes are TRBV5-8 and TRBJ2-3, with 12 positions matching TRBD2. The sample consisted of CD4+ or CD8+ T cells sorted from blood, taken in a trial of the OX40 agonist ivuxolimab. CDR3 in DNA: TGTGCCAGCAGCCCCGGACTAGCGGGGAGCCGCACAGATACGCAGTATTTT. Translated: CASSPGLAGSRTDTQYF.